Below are 16 T cell receptor beta chains sequenced from a single sample in a study of T cell repertoires in cytomegalovirus infection. TCRdb re-called the reads through MiXCR, storing one row per CDR3 protein. The sample has about a million distinct CDR3 sequences; approximately 32% are singletons. No antigen has been assigned to these receptors. The sample was cultured CD8+ T cells from PBMCs, taken from culture after CMV antigen stimulation. These receptors originate from a human donor in good health (CMV status not recorded). Some clones in this sample may be carry-over from other donors' samples.

The CDR3 DNA is TGTGCCTCCAACCAGGACCTTCTTTATGGCTACACCTTC. This sequence encodes CASNQDLLYGYTF. The rearrangement links TRBV19 to TRBJ1-2, with unresolved D. The V and J ends lost 11 bases and 5 bases respectively, with 18 bases between them. The length of the CDR3 is 13 residues. Germline assignment: CDR1 LNHDA and CDR2 SQIVND (reference sequence).

V gene TRBV6-1 combines with J gene TRBJ2-3; 11 nucleotides align to TRBD2. V trimming: 6 bases; J trimming: 11 bases; junction bases outside the gene matches: 7. The CDR3 runs 13 residues. In germline, CDR1 is MNHNS, CDR2 SASEGT. CDR3 in DNA: TGTGCCAGCAGAGGTAGCGGGGGGGTTTTGCAGTATTTT. It codes for CASRGSGGVLQYF.

This clonotype was seen only a few times. J is TRBJ2-2 and V is TRBV6-5; the match to TRBD1 covers 10 bases. Germline CDR1 MNHEY, CDR2 SVGAGI. The trim removed 5 bases at V and 5 bases at J, leaving 8 bases unmatched. The CDR3 consists of 16 residues. CDR3: CASSPPGQGRTGELFF. The CDR3 nucleotides are TGTGCCAGCAGTCCCCCGGGACAGGGGAGGACCGGGGAGCTGTTTTTT.

V and J are TRBV4-1 and TRBJ2-3, with D maybe TRBD1 (5 bases). The V and J ends lost 0 bases and 0 bases respectively, with 10 bases between them. The CDR3 consists of 16 residues. The germline gives CDR1 MGHRA, CDR2 YSYEKL. CDR3 in amino acids: CASSQEGQLSTDTQYF. In DNA form, the CDR3 reads TGCGCCAGCAGCCAAGAGGGGCAGCTTAGCACAGATACGCAGTATTTT.

The chain joins TRBV20-1 to TRBJ1-2; weak D call: TRBD1 (5 bases). The CDR3 is made up of 14 amino acids. V lost 4 bases, J lost 3 bases, and 15 bases lay in between. The germline V gene encodes CDR1 DFQATT and CDR2 SNEGSKA (reference sequence). The CDR3 reads CSAKAGGVDYGYTF. The CDR3, as DNA: TGCAGTGCTAAGGCCGGGGGGGTGGACTATGGCTACACCTTC.

The V call is TRBV10-3, the J call TRBJ2-4; a possible D gene is TRBD2 (5 bases). This CDR3 contains 15 residues. Germline V gene lookup returns CDR1 ENHRY and CDR2 SYGVKD. V gave up 0 bases and J gave up 4 bases, with 10 bases separating them. CDR3 amino acids: CAISESPGIKNIQYF. For the CDR3, the DNA is TGTGCCATCAGTGAGTCCCCGGGGATTAAAAACATTCAGTACTTC.

In its sample, this clonotype was seen many times. The chain has TRBV28 and TRBJ2-5; no definite D call. The CDR3 runs 15 residues. The ends were cut back, 3 bases at V and 1 base at J, with 12 bases in the middle. Germline V gene sequence: CDR1 MDHEN, CDR2 SYDVKM. CDR3 sequence (DNA): TGTGCCAGCAGTTTCCCCGGACCGATCCAAGAGACCCAGTACTTC. Its translation: CASSFPGPIQETQYF.

The CDR3 DNA reads TGTGCCAGCAGTGAGATGGGTGAGCAGTTCTTC. Protein: CASSEMGEQFF. This chain links TRBV6-4 with TRBJ2-1; D ambiguous. CDR3 size: 11 residues. Trimming pared 3 bases from V and 9 bases from J, leaving 6 bases between. Germline CDR1 reads MRHNA; CDR2 reads SNTAGT.

The rearrangement links TRBV7-6 to TRBJ1-2; 11 nucleotides agree with TRBD1. The CDR3 loop spans 16 amino acids. Germline V lookup: CDR1 SGHVS, CDR2 FNYEAQ. V shed 5 bases, J shed 2 bases, and the junction held 7 bases outside the gene matches. The CDR3 here is CASSPWTGGTNYGYTF. The DNA for the CDR3 is TGTGCCAGCAGCCCGTGGACAGGGGGCACAAACTATGGCTACACCTTC.

This clonotype was seen a few times. The chain is built from TRBV27 and TRBJ2-4, with D perhaps assigned TRBD1 or TRBD2 (5 bases each). The CDR3 is 16 amino acids. CDR1 is MNHEY and CDR2 is SMNVEV in the germline V gene (reference sequence). V was cut by 2 bases and J by 2 bases, with 13 bases left in between. In DNA, the CDR3 is TGTGCCAGCAGTTTAGGGGGAATAGGACCCAAAAACATTCAGTACTTC. Protein product: CASSLGGIGPKNIQYF.

The chain employs TRBV11-2 and TRBJ2-1; TRBD2 matches at 8 bases. J lost 7 bases, V lost 0 bases, and 8 bases had no gene match. The CDR3 has 16 amino acids. Germline values: CDR1 SGHAT, CDR2 FQNNGV. The CDR3 DNA reads as TGTGCCAGCAGCTTAGAACAGCGGGGGAAGGGTAATGAGCAGTTCTTC. Translation gives CASSLEQRGKGNEQFF.

This clonotype was observed at least ten times. V and J are TRBV7-6 and TRBJ2-1, with 8 bases matching TRBD2. Trimming removed 10 bases from V and 9 bases from J; junction bases left unmatched: 5. This CDR3 spans 11 amino acids. Germline values: CDR1 SGHVS, CDR2 FNYEAQ. The CDR3 DNA sequence: TGTGCCACCGGACTAGCTCTTGAGCAGTTCTTC. Amino acids: CATGLALEQFF. Based on the CDR3 plus reference TRBV7-6 and TRBJ2-1, the full variable domain is GAGVSQSPRYKVTKRGQDVALRCDPISGHVSLYWYRQALGQGPEFLTYFNYEAQQDKSGLPNDRFSAERPEGSISTLTIQRTEQRDSAMYRCATGLALEQFFGPGTRLTVL.

V and J are TRBV12-5 and TRBJ1-3, with TRBD1 identical over 7 bases. Germline V CDR1 and CDR2: LGHNT, FRNRAP. CDR3 length: 17 residues. V trimming: 3 bases; J trimming: 0 bases; junction bases outside the gene matches: 8. The CDR3 here is CASGLAGGAFSGNTIYF. CDR3 nucleotides: TGTGCTAGTGGTTTAGCAGGGGGGGCCTTCTCTGGAAACACCATATATTTT.

The chain is built from TRBV24-1 and TRBJ1-2; D is perhaps TRBD1 (5 bases). Germline assignment: CDR1 KGHDR and CDR2 SFDVKD. V dropped 3 bases and J dropped 3 bases, with 10 bases sitting between them. The CDR3 spans 14 residues. CDR3 sequence (DNA): TGTGCCACCAGTGATGCCCGGGGCTACTATGGCTACACCTTC. Translating gives CATSDARGYYGYTF.

The chain joins TRBV10-2 to TRBJ2-7; D might be TRBD1 (6 bases). Trimming pared 4 bases from V and 0 bases from J, leaving 19 bases between. From germline, CDR1 is WSHSY and CDR2 SAAADI. The CDR3 extends over 17 amino acids. CDR3 coding DNA: TGCGCCAGCAGTGGAGATTACAGGGAATCCAACTCCTACGAGCAGTACTTC. Translated: CASSGDYRESNSYEQYF.

The chain joins TRBV6-5 to TRBJ1-2; 8 bases agree with TRBD1. V gave up 5 bases and J gave up 5 bases; unmatched junction bases: 7. CDR3 length equals 14 residues. The germline CDR1 and CDR2 sequences are MNHEY and SVGAGI. This chain's CDR3 is CASSLQGAGYGYTF. The CDR3 DNA reads as TGTGCCAGCAGTCTCCAGGGGGCAGGGTATGGCTACACCTTC.